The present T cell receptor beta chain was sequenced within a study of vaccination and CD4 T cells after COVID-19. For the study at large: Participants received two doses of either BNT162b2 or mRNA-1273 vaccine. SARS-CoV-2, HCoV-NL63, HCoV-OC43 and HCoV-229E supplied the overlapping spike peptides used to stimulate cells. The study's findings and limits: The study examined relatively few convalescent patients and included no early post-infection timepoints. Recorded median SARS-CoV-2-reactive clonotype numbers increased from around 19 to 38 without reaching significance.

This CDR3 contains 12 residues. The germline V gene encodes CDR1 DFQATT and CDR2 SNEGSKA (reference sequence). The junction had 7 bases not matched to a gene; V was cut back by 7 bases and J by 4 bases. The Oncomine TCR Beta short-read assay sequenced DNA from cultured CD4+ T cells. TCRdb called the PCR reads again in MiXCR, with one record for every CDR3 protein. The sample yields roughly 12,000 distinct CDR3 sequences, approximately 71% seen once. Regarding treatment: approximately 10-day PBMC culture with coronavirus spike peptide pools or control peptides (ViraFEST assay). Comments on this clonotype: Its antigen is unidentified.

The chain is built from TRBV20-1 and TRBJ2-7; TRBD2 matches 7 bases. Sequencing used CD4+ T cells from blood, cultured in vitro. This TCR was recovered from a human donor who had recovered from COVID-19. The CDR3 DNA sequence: TGCAGTGGGAGGACTAGTGAGTACGAGCAGTACTTC. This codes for CSGRTSEYEQYF.